This T cell receptor (beta chain) was sequenced for a study of T cells in localized non-small cell lung cancer. About this clone itself: Its antigen is undetermined.

The assay was immunoSEQ multiplex PCR, and TCRdb's table has in-frame clones only and misses some. Of more than 10,000 clones in the sample, about 86% were seen once. General study points: Highest T cell clonality was seen in uninvolved adjacent lung, surpassing that measured in tumor. As only one tumor region underwent sequencing, heterogeneity remains possible. Among blood samples, higher T cell density accompanied longer overall survival. Among the top 100 tumor clones, a median 57 appeared in adjacent lung.

Sequences were derived from peripheral blood, sampled before any cancer treatment. The source is a male donor aged 60 or over with stage III lung adenocarcinoma.

The CDR3 sequence is CASSLEAVPVATEAFF. DNA of the CDR3: TGTGCCAGCAGCTTGGAGGCGGTGCCCGTGGCCACTGAAGCTTTCTTT. The V gene is TRBV5-8, the J gene TRBJ1-1; no clear D. This CDR3 contains 16 residues. The germline V gene has CDR1 SGHTS and CDR2 YDEGEE. Between the trimmed V and J ends, which lost 0 bases and 4 bases, there was a span of 16 bases.